Shown below are 10 T cell receptor beta chains from a single sample sequenced in a study of blood T cell repertoires in COVID-19. Using immunoSEQ multiplex PCR, the repertoire was profiled, and TCRdb retains in-frame clones only, with some absent. The sample holds under 150,000 clones, almost 85% seen once. The sample was peripheral blood. These receptors all stem from a man aged 55 to 70 with acute or convalescent COVID-19.

This chain joins TRBV2 and TRBJ2-2; a weak D match, TRBD1 (5 bases). The CDR3 extends over 16 amino acids. Germline CDR1 reads SNHLY; CDR2 reads FYNNEI. Trimming left V 1 base short and J 2 bases short, with 11 bases between. The CDR3 nucleotides are TGTGCCAGCAGTGAAGACAGGATCAGCAACACCGGGGAGCTGTTTTTT. Translated, it gives CASSEDRISNTGELFF.

The CDR3 DNA follows: TGTGCCAGCAGTTCCATTGGAGTGAGCGAGCCGCAAGAGACCCAGTACTTC. Translating gives CASSSIGVSEPQETQYF. The chain combines TRBV6-2 or TRBV6-3 with TRBJ2-5; no clear D. V dropped 4 bases and J dropped 2 bases, with 20 bases sitting between them. Germline loops: CDR1 MNHEY, CDR2 SVGEGT. CDR3 length equals 17 residues.

The rearrangement links TRBV6-5 to TRBJ2-6, with TRBD1 identical over 8 bases. The CDR3 is 16 amino acids. CDR1 is MNHEY, CDR2 SVGAGI, per germline. V lost 4 bases, J lost 2 bases, and 4 bases stayed unmatched. The CDR3 DNA reads as TGTGCCAGCAGTTCCAGACAGGGGACTGGGGCCAACGTCCTGACTTTC. The encoded protein is CASSSRQGTGANVLTF.

V usage is TRBV19 and J usage is TRBJ2-5, with TRBD1 matching 8 bases. V lost 1 base and J lost 5; bases outside the gene matches: 9. Germline V gene sequence: CDR1 LNHDA, CDR2 SQIVND (reference sequence). The CDR3 contains 16 residues. This CDR3 is CASSIGGTGGLETQYF. In DNA form, the CDR3 reads TGTGCCAGTAGTATAGGTGGGACAGGCGGTTTGGAGACCCAGTACTTC. The whole variable domain, filled in from reference TRBV19 and TRBJ2-5, reads DGGITQSPKYLFRKEGQNVTLSCEQNLNHDAMYWYRQDPGQGLRLIYYSQIVNDFQKGDIAEGYSVSREKKESFPLTVTSAQKNPTAFYLCASSIGGTGGLETQYFGPGTRLLVL.

The chain uses TRBV29-1 and TRBJ1-1, with D possibly being TRBD1 (5 bases). In germline, CDR1 is SQVTM, CDR2 ANQGSEA. The CDR3 is 13 residues long. Trimming cost V 4 bases and J 1 base, with 10 bases left between them. The DNA of the CDR3 is TGCAGCGTTGTTAGGACAACGAACACTGAAGCTTTCTTT. This sequence encodes CSVVRTTNTEAFF.

The V and J genes are TRBV10-1 and TRBJ2-1; 7 positions agree with TRBD2. CDR1 is WNHNN and CDR2 is SYGVQD in the germline V gene (reference sequence). The V segment lost 5 bases and the J segment 2 bases; nucleotides outside the gene matches: 3. The CDR3 length is 14 residues. The CDR3 nucleotides read TGCGCCAGCAGTACGGCGGGGGCCTACAATGAGCAGTTCTTC. Translation: CASSTAGAYNEQFF.

The chain couples TRBV5-5 to TRBJ2-7, with TRBD2 identical over 13 bases. The V gene's germline CDR1 is SGHKS and CDR2 YYEKEE (reference sequence). J gave up 2 bases and V 0 bases, and 5 bases lay outside the gene matches. The CDR3 has 17 amino acids. The CDR3 DNA sequence: TGTGCCAGCAGCTTGGAACTAGCGGGAGGGCCCGCCTACGAGCAGTACTTC. Translating gives CASSLELAGGPAYEQYF.

This sequence joins TRBV19 and TRBJ2-1; a possible D gene is TRBD1 (5 bases). The germline V gene encodes CDR1 LNHDA and CDR2 SQIVND (reference sequence). CDR3 size: 17 residues. The V end was cut by 4 bases, the J end by 5 bases, with 21 bases between. CDR3 sequence: CASSTDLVGVGHNEQFF. The CDR3 nucleotides are TGTGCCAGTAGTACCGACCTGGTTGGGGTGGGGCACAATGAGCAGTTCTTC. Using reference TRBV19 and TRBJ2-1 for the parts outside the CDR3, the full variable domain is DGGITQSPKYLFRKEGQNVTLSCEQNLNHDAMYWYRQDPGQGLRLIYYSQIVNDFQKGDIAEGYSVSREKKESFPLTVTSAQKNPTAFYLCASSTDLVGVGHNEQFFGPGTRLTVL.

The chain couples TRBV5-6 to TRBJ1-2; D gene ambiguous. CDR1 and CDR2 (germline): SGHDT, YYEEEE. With 0 bases removed from V and 6 bases from J, the gap between germline ends came to 12 bases. The CDR3 is 14 amino acids. In DNA, the CDR3 is TGTGCCAGCAGCTTGGTCGGAGGGCCGAATGGCTACACCTTC. Translating gives CASSLVGGPNGYTF.

V and J are TRBV5-1 and TRBJ1-4; TRBD1 matches at 7 bases. After removal of 4 bases from V and 10 bases from J, the junction contained 13 bases not matched to a gene. CDR3 length: 15 amino acids. Germline CDR1 is SGHRS and CDR2 is YFSETQ. DNA of the CDR3: TGCGCCAGCAGCCCTCTTGGGACAGAGACTGGAAAACTGTTTTTT. Its protein is CASSPLGTETGKLFF.